This TCR beta chain was sequenced for a study of blood T cells in healthy people across ages. With respect to this clonotype: Its matching antigen is unknown. Possible read error: a much larger clone is one base away.

The CDR3 contains 15 residues. In germline, CDR1 is SSHAT, CDR2 FNYEAQ (reference sequence). Study results and caveats: Strongly correlated with naive T cell percentage was TCR beta diversity.

The authors ran a second PCR of about 6 to 11 cycles using a sample-barcoded 5' primer and a J-beta primer mix. From the 5' RACE reads, TCRdb called clonotypes with MiXCR, one entry per CDR3 protein. The data show approximately 880,000 distinct CDR3 sequences, roughly 50% seen once. Material for sequencing was blood. This receptor was identified in a young man in good health. The chain recombines TRBV7-7 with TRBJ2-1; 10 nucleotides line up with TRBD2. As DNA, the CDR3 is TGTGCTAGCAGCTTAGTAGCGGGGGGAGACCATGAGCAGTTCTTC. This codes for CASSLVAGGDHEQFF. The variable domain in full, with the rest retrieved from reference TRBV7-7 and TRBJ2-1, is GAGVSQSPRYKVTKRGQDVTLRCDPISSHATLYWYQQALGQGPEFLTYFNYEAQPDKSGLPSDRFSAERPEGSISTLTIQRTEQRDSAMYRCASSLVAGGDHEQFFGPGTRLTVL.